This entry is about one T cell receptor (beta chain). Authors' analysis steps: The assay estimated nucleated cells by amplifying reference gene primers. Produced via immunoSEQ multiplex PCR; TCRdb's table is partial and in-frame only. That table gives V, J and clone size, and the DNA gave D and trimming. The sample lists roughly 46,000 clones, around 83% occurring once. The germline CDR1 and CDR2 sequences are GTSNPN and SVGIG (reference sequence). V lost 4 bases to trimming and J lost 11 bases, with 15 bases between them. The CDR3 has 12 residues. This record comes from a study of blood T cell repertoires in COVID-19. Study information: Acute-phase and convalescent COVID-19 samples originated in the United States, Italy and Spain. T cells, B-cell-depleted T cells, or PBMCs provided the cDNA or gDNA that served as material.

The sample taken for sequencing was peripheral blood. V gene TRBV30 combines with J gene TRBJ1-5; a weak D match, TRBD1 (6 bases). The clonotype originates from a man in his fifties or sixties with active COVID-19. In DNA, the CDR3 is TGTGCCTGGAATTCAGGGGTCAGGGCCCAGCATTTT. This gives the protein CAWNSGVRAQHF.